The sample holds many counts of the clone carrying this T cell receptor (beta chain). TCRdb reprocessed the 5' RACE reads via MiXCR and lists one record per CDR3 protein. In the table there are about 82,000 distinct CDR3 sequences, around 5.1% of which are singletons. The length of the CDR3 is 14 residues. The germline V and J ends were trimmed by 0 bases and 7 bases, with 12 bases remaining between them. Germline CDR1 MNHEY, CDR2 SVGAGI. This record belongs to a study of T cells of healthy individuals. This clonotype was sampled from a female donor in good health. The V and J genes are TRBV6-5 and TRBJ1-1; TRBD1 might be the D (6 bases). CDR3 loop: CASSYSKGVGEAFF. CDR3 nucleotide sequence: TGTGCCAGCAGTTACTCGAAGGGGGTGGGTGAAGCTTTCTTT.